These T cell receptor beta chains were read from a single sample in a study of shared clonotypes between healthy human individuals. The repertoire was sequenced with immunoSEQ multiplex PCR; TCRdb's copy has only in-frame clones and lacks some. The data contain some 2,500,000 clones, under 95% of them seen just once; the ten biggest clones take up approximately 0.39%. The sample consisted of naive CD4+ T cells from PBMCs. Receptors originate from a man between 18 and 35 years old in good health. Some clones in this sample may be carry-over from other donors' samples. Each CDR3 is given without its conserved first and last residue. Each record gives: CDR3 length, V gene, D gene, J gene, clone size, CDR3 protein. D genes are given only for firm matches. Clone size is not always given. Where it is, it says once, few, many or a class for expanded clones.

>12|TRBV19|NA|TRBJ1-1|NA
ASRVPGGSTEAF
>12|TRBV7-6|NA|TRBJ2-3|NA
ASSLSGATDTQY
>14|TRBV7-2|NA|TRBJ2-7|NA
ASSLNSATSSYEQY
>13|TRBV28|TRBD2|TRBJ2-7|NA
ASSFILAGSYEQY
>12|TRBV5-4|NA|TRBJ2-7|NA
ASSLGGRRYEQY
>11|TRBV5-1|NA|TRBJ1-1|NA
ASSTDPNTEAF
>12|TRBV25-1|TRBD1|TRBJ2-1|NA
ASSDQGAYNEQF
>15|TRBV4-1|NA|TRBJ2-2|NA
ASSQDSRGGNTGELF
>12|TRBV25-1|NA|TRBJ1-1|NA
ASSGGGALFEAF
>11|TRBV7-2|NA|TRBJ1-2|NA
ASSLNQRDGYT
>11|TRBV10-3|TRBD2|TRBJ2-3|NA
AIAAGAADTQY
>13|TRBV10-3|TRBD2|TRBJ2-1|NA
AISGGRSGYNEQF
>12|TRBV7-2|NA|TRBJ1-1|NA
ASSLGVQGTEAF
>13|TRBV6-5|TRBD1|TRBJ1-4|NA
ASRKTGGFGEKLF
>12|TRBV5-1|TRBD2|TRBJ2-7|NA
ASSFSGPFGEQY
>11|TRBV10-3|NA|TRBJ1-5|NA
AIRGGSNQPQH
>9|TRBV5-4|NA|TRBJ2-3|NA
ASSLVQGGH
>13|TRBV6-5|NA|TRBJ2-1|NA
ASSLAGTSYNEQF
>11|TRBV18|NA|TRBJ2-7|NA
ASSLGLADEQY
>14|TRBV9|NA|TRBJ2-2|NA
ASSHLGGSSTGELF
>12|TRBV28|NA|TRBJ1-2|once
ASSLPGDFYGYT
>13|TRBV28|TRBD2|TRBJ2-2|NA
ASQTSGANTGELF
>14|TRBV19|NA|TRBJ1-5|NA
ASSNRFRAANQPQH
>13|TRBV18|NA|TRBJ1-5|NA
ASSPGGPVNQPQH
>10|TRBV5-1|NA|TRBJ2-1|NA
ASRPGTDEQF
>15|TRBV7-9|NA|TRBJ2-5|NA
ASSLARGWLTGGTQY
>11|TRBV29-1|NA|TRBJ1-4|NA
SVGDSGREKLF
>11|TRBV4-1|NA|TRBJ2-5|NA
ASSQVGVGEQY
>14|TRBV28|NA|TRBJ2-2|NA
ASSSPGQGGHGELF
>13|TRBV7-2|NA|TRBJ2-3|NA
ASSATQGRADTQY
>15|TRBV7-9|TRBD2|TRBJ2-1|NA
ASSPTSGRAGYNEQF
>12|TRBV19|TRBD1|TRBJ2-7|NA
ASSIVGDSDEQY
>12|TRBV5-6|NA|TRBJ2-7|NA
ASSLNGIGYEQY
>12|TRBV4-1|NA|TRBJ1-1|NA
ASSQPLTGGEAF
>15|TRBV13|TRBD1|TRBJ2-2|NA
ASRERGQGVATGELF
>12|TRBV9|NA|TRBJ1-1|NA
ATSRTGMNTEAF
>11|TRBV7-2|NA|TRBJ2-5|NA
ASSSREQETQY
>12|TRBV19|NA|TRBJ1-1|once
ASSRGRLNTEAF
>12|TRBV6-1|NA|TRBJ2-7|NA
ASKPDSEWYEQY
>11|TRBV5-1|NA|TRBJ2-5|NA
ASSSIQQETQY
>13|TRBV5-4|TRBD1|TRBJ2-1|NA
ASSSPRDSLNEQF
>13|TRBV11-3|TRBD2|TRBJ2-1|NA
ASSRLAGAPDEQF